Described below is a single TCR beta chain sequence and its context. Sequencing used immunoSEQ multiplex PCR; TCRdb keeps in-frame clones, though not all of them. The sample yields about 150,000 clones, approximately 94% seen once. This sample was included in a study of control samples from healthy donors and cancer patients. CDR3 length: 17 residues. V lost 1 base to trimming and J lost 4 bases; unmatched junction nucleotides: 10. Germline V gene lookup returns CDR1 LGHNA and CDR2 YSLEER. The origin of this receptor is a man aged 40-55 years in good health. The sequencing input was blood. J is TRBJ1-2 and V is TRBV4-3; TRBD1 matches at 9 bases. Written as DNA, the CDR3 is TGCGCCAGCAGCCAAGGGGAGGGACAGGGAGAACGCTATGGCTACACCTTC. Its protein product is CASSQGEGQGERYGYTF.